The clone carrying this T cell receptor (beta chain) was seen only a few times. Its target is not known. This entry is derived from a study of T cell responses to AZD1222 COVID-19 vaccine. General study findings and limits: The number of AZD1222 recipients seropositive at baseline was only 5 to 7.

The method was immunoSEQ multiplex PCR; TCRdb's version includes in-frame clones alone and lacks a portion of them. The table has fewer than 200,000 clones, approximately 91% seen once. The specimen was peripheral blood, collected 28 days after the second AZD1222 dose. The clonotype originates from an adult who received the AZD1222 COVID-19 vaccine.

The CDR3 sequence: CASSGQANQPQHF. The CDR3 coding sequence is TGCGCCAGCAGTGGACAGGCCAATCAGCCCCAGCATTTT. This sequence joins TRBV10-2 and TRBJ1-5; tentatively, D is TRBD1 (6 bases). CDR3 size: 13 residues. Trimming cost V 4 bases and J 3 bases, with 7 bases left between them. The V gene's germline CDR1 is WSHSY and CDR2 SAAADI.